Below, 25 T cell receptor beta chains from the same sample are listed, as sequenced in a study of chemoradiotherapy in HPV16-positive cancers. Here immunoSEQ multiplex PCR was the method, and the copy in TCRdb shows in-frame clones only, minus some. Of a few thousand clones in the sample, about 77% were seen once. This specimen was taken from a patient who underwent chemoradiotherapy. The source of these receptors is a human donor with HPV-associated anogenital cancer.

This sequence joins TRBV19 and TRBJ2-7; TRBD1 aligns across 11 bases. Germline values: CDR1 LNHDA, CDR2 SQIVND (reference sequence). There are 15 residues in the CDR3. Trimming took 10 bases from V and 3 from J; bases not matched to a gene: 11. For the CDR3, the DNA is TGTGCCACCATGGTGAGGACAGGGGGCTTCTACGAGCAGTACTTC. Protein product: CATMVRTGGFYEQYF. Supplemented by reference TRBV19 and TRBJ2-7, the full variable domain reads DGGITQSPKYLFRKEGQNVTLSCEQNLNHDAMYWYRQDPGQGLRLIYYSQIVNDFQKGDIAEGYSVSREKKESFPLTVTSAQKNPTAFYLCATMVRTGGFYEQYFGPGTRLTVT.

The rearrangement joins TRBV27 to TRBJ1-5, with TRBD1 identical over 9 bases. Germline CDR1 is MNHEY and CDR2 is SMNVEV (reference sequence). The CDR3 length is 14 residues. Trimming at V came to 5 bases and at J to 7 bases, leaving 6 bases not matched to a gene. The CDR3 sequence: CASSPTGGEQPQHF. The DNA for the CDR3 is TGTGCCAGCAGTCCGACAGGGGGTGAACAGCCCCAGCATTTT.

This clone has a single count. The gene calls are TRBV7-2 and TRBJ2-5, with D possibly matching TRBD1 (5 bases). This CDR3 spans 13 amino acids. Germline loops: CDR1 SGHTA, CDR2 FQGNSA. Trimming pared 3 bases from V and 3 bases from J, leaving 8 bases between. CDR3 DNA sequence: TGTGCCAGCAGCTTCTTCAGGGAAGAGACCCAGTACTTC. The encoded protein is CASSFFREETQYF.

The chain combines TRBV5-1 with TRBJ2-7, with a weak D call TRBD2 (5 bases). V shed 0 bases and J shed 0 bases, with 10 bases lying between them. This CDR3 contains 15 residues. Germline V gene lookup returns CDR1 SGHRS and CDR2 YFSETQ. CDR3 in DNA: TGCGCCAGCAGCTTGGCCGGAGCGGCCTCCTACGAGCAGTACTTC. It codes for CASSLAGAASYEQYF.

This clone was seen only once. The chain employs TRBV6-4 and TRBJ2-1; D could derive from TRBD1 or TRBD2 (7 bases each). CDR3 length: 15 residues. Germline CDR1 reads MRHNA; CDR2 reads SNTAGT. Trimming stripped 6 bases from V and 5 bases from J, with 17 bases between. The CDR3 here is CASSATGEGHNEQFF. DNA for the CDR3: TGTGCCAGCAGCGCTACAGGGGAGGGGCACAATGAGCAGTTCTTC.

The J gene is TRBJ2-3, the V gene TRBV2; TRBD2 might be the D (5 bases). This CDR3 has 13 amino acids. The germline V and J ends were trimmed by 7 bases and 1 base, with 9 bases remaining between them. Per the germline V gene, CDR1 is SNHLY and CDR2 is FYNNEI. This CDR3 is CASNGVGTDTQYF. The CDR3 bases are TGTGCCAGCAACGGGGTGGGCACAGATACGCAGTATTTT.

CDR3 nucleotide sequence: TGTGCCAGCAGTGAAGCGTCGCTGGGGGGCAACACTGAAGCTTTCTTT. Amino acids: CASSEASLGGNTEAFF. The chain is built from TRBV2 and TRBJ1-1, with a possible D match to TRBD1 (6 bases). This CDR3 has 16 residues. V shed 0 bases and J shed 2 bases, with 13 bases lying between them. The V gene's germline CDR1 is SNHLY and CDR2 FYNNEI.

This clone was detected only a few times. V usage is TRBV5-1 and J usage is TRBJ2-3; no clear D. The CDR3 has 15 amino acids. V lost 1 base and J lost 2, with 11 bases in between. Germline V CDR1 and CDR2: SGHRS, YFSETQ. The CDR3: CASSLWRSHTDTQYF. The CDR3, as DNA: TGCGCCAGCAGCTTGTGGCGCTCCCACACAGATACGCAGTATTTT.

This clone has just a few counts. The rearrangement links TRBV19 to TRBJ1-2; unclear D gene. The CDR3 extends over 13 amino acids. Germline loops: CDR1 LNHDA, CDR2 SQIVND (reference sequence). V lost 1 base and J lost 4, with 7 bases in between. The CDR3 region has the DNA TGTGCCAGTAGTATAGCCCCAGGCTATGGCTACACCTTC. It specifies CASSIAPGYGYTF.

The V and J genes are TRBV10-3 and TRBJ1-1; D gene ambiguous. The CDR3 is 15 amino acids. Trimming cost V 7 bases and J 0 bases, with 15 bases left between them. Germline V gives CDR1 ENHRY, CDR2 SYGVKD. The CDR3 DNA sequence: TGTGCCATCAATCAGGAGAGCTCCATGAACACTGAAGCTTTCTTT. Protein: CAINQESSMNTEAFF.

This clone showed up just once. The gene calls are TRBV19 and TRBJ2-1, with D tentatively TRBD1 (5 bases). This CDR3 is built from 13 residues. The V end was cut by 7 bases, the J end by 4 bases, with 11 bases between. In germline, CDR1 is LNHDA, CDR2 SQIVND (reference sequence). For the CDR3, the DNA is TGTGCCAGTACCCCGACAGCGTACAATGAGCAGTTCTTC. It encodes CASTPTAYNEQFF. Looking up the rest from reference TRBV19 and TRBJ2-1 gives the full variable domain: DGGITQSPKYLFRKEGQNVTLSCEQNLNHDAMYWYRQDPGQGLRLIYYSQIVNDFQKGDIAEGYSVSREKKESFPLTVTSAQKNPTAFYLCASTPTAYNEQFFGPGTRLTVL.

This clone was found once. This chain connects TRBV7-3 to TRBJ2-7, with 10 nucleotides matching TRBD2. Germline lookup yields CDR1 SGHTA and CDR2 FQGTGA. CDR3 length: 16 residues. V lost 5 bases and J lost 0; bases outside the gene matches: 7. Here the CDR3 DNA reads TGTGCCAGCAGCCCAGAACTAGCGGGGATCTCCTACGAGCAGTACTTC. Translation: CASSPELAGISYEQYF.

The chain's CDR3 is CASSPGGPGGNEQFF. The CDR3 DNA reads TGCGCCAGCAGCCCGGGAGGGCCTGGAGGGAATGAGCAGTTCTTC. The rearrangement links TRBV5-1 to TRBJ2-1; 8 bases are shared with TRBD2. Germline V gene data show CDR1 as SGHRS and CDR2 as YFSETQ. Unmatched junction bases numbered 10, after V lost 4 bases and J lost 7 bases. CDR3 length: 15 residues.

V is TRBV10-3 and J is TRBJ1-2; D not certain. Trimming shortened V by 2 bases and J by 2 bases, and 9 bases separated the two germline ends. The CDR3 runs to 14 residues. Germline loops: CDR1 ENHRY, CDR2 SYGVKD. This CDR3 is CAISEAGMNYGYTF. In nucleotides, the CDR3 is TGTGCCATCAGTGAGGCGGGGATGAACTATGGCTACACCTTC.

CDR3 DNA: TGTGCTAGTGCCTTTGAAAGAAACACCATATATTTT. Its protein is CASAFERNTIYF. This chain joins TRBV12-5 and TRBJ1-3; D is uncertain. The CDR3 has 12 residues. V was clipped by 7 bases and J by 5 bases, with 9 bases between them. The germline V gene has CDR1 LGHNT and CDR2 FRNRAP. The full variable domain, in which reference TRBV12-5 and TRBJ1-3 provide the parts outside the CDR3, is DARVTQTPRHKVTEMGQEVTMRCQPILGHNTVFWYRQTMMQGLELLAYFRNRAPLDDSGMPKDRFSAEMPDATLATLKIQPSEPRDSAVYFCASAFERNTIYFGEGSWLTVV.

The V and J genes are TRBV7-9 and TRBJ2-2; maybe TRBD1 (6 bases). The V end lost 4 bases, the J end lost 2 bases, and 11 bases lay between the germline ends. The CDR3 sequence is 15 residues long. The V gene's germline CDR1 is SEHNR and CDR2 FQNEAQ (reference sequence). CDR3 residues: CASSYPGDNTGELFF. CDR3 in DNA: TGTGCCAGCAGCTACCCAGGGGACAACACCGGGGAGCTGTTTTTT.

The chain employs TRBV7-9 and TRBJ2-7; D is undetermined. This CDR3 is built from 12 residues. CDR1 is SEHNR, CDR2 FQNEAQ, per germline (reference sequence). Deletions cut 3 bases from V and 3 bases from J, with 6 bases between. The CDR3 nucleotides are TGTGCCAGCAGCTTTTCGGGCTACGAGCAGTACTTC. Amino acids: CASSFSGYEQYF. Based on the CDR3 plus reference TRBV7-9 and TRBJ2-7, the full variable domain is DTGVSQNPRHKITKRGQNVTFRCDPISEHNRLYWYRQTLGQGPEFLTYFQNEAQLEKSRLLSDRFSAERPKGSFSTLEIQRTEQGDSAMYLCASSFSGYEQYFGPGTRLTVT.

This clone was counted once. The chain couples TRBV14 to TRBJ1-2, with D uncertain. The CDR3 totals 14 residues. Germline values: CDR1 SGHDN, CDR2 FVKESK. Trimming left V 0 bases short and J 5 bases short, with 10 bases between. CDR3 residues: CASSQDGRMYGYTF. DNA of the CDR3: TGTGCCAGCAGCCAAGATGGTCGGATGTATGGCTACACCTTC.

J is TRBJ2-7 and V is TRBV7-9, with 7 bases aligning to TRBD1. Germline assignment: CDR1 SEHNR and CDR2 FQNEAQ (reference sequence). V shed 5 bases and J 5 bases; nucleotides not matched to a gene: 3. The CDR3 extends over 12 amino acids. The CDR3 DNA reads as TGTGCCAGCAGCCTCGACAGGGACGAGCAGTACTTC. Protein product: CASSLDRDEQYF.

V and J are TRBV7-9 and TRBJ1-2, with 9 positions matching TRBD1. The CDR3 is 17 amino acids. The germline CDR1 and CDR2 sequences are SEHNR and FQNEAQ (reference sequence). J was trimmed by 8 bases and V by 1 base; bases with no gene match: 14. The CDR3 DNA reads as TGTGCCAGCAGCTTAGGGGCCGGGACAGGGAGTTTGAGGGGCTACACCTTC. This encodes CASSLGAGTGSLRGYTF.

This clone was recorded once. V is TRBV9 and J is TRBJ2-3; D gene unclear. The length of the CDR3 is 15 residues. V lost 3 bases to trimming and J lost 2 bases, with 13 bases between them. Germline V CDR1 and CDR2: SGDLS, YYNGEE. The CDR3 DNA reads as TGTGCCAGCAGCGAACCCGACAACCCCACAGATACGCAGTATTTT. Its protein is CASSEPDNPTDTQYF.

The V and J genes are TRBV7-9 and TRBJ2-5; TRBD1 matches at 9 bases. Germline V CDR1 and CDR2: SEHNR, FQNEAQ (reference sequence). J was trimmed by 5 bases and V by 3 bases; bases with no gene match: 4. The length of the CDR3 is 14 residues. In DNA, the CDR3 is TGTGCCAGCAGCTTGGACAGGGGCAAGGAGACCCAGTACTTC. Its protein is CASSLDRGKETQYF.

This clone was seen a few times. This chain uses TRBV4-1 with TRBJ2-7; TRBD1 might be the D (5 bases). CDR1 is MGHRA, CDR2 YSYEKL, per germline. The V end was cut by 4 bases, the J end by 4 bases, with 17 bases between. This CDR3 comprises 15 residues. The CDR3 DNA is TGCGCCAGCAGCCCGGTCACGGACAAACTTTACGAGCAGTACTTC. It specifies CASSPVTDKLYEQYF.

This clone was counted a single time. CDR3 DNA: TGTGCCAGCAGTGAGGATAGGGGGCATACTGAAGCTTTCTTT. It translates to CASSEDRGHTEAFF. The V gene is TRBV6-1, the J gene TRBJ1-1, with TRBD1 identical over 7 bases. Germline CDR1 and CDR2: MNHNS and SASEGT. The CDR3 contains 14 residues. Trimming took 3 bases from V and 5 from J; bases not matched to a gene: 6.

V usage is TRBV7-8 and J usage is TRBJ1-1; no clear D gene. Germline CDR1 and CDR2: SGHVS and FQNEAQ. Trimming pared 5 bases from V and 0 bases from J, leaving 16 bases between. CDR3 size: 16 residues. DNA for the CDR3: TGTGCCAGCAGCGTCTCCCGCGGTGGGGTGAACACTGAAGCTTTCTTT. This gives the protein CASSVSRGGVNTEAFF.